Below, 2 T cell receptor beta chains from the same sample are listed, as sequenced in a study of shared clonotypes between healthy human individuals. Produced via immunoSEQ multiplex PCR; TCRdb's table is partial and in-frame only. The data contain 2 million to 2.5 million clones, nearly 97% of them singletons. The sample comprised naive CD4+ T cells sorted from blood. As to subset: CD45RA+ positively selected. The receptor source for this set is a young man in good health.

With respect to this clone: One end of the junction does not line up with germline, which may come from a read error. This chain connects TRBV7-7 to TRBJ1-2; D perhaps matches TRBD1 (6 bases). The CDR3 totals 13 residues. Germline lookup yields CDR1 SSHAT and CDR2 FNYEAQ (reference sequence). In DNA, the CDR3 is TGTGCTAGCAGCTTGGGGCAGGGGAAAGGCTACACCTTC. Its protein product is CASSLGQGKGYTF.

The chain is built from TRBV28 and TRBJ1-6; TRBD1 matches 7 bases. The ends lost 4 bases at V and 0 bases at J; junction bases unmatched: 6. Germline V gene lookup returns CDR1 MDHEN and CDR2 SYDVKM. The CDR3 contains 17 residues. The CDR3 sequence is CASSSGTAISYNSPLHF. CDR3 bases: TGTGCCAGCAGTTCCGGGACAGCCATCTCCTATAATTCACCCCTCCACTTT.